This T cell receptor beta chain appears in the sequencing data of a study of vaccination and CD4 T cells after COVID-19. Background on the study: Controls had a CEFX pool, an HIV-1 Nef pool, or no peptide added.

This sample's treatment: approximately nine-day PBMC culture with coronavirus spike peptide pools or control peptides (ViraFEST assay). After expanding antigen-specific T cells with peptide pools, ViraFEST sequenced their TCRs. Half the medium was replaced with fresh IL-2 medium on days 3 and 7. Trimming at V came to 5 bases and at J to 9 bases, leaving 4 bases not matched to a gene. The CDR3 contains 13 residues. A note on this clonotype: Its antigen is as yet unknown.

CD4+ T cells that had been cultured provided DNA sequenced with the Oncomine TCR Beta short-read assay. TCRdb analysed the PCR reads with MiXCR anew, one entry per CDR3 protein. The data contain about 14,000 distinct CDR3 sequences, 30% to 35% of them singletons. The TCR originated in a human donor who had recovered from COVID-19. This chain uses TRBV12-3 or TRBV12-4 with TRBJ1-6; 7 bases align to TRBD1. Sequencing used CD4+ T cells from blood, cultured in vitro, obtained after SARS-CoV-2 vaccination. The CDR3 coding sequence is TGTGCCAGCAGTCGTACAGGGGCTTCACCCCTCCACTTT. It codes for CASSRTGASPLHF.